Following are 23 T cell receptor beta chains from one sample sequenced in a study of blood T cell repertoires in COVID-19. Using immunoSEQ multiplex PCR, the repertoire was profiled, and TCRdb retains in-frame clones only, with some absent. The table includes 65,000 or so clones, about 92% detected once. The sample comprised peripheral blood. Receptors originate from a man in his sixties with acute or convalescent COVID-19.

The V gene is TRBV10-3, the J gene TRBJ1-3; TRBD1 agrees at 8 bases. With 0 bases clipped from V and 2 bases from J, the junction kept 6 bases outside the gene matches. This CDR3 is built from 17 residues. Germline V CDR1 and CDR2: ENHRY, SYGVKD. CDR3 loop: CAISESTRGRTGNTIYF. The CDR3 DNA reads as TGTGCCATCAGTGAGTCGACCAGGGGGCGAACTGGAAACACCATATATTTT.

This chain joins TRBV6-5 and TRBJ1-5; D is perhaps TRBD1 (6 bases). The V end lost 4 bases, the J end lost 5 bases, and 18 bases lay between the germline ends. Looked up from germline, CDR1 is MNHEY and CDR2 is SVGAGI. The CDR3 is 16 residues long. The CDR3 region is CASSSSKGGSDQPQHF. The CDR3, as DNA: TGTGCCAGCAGTTCCTCGAAAGGGGGTTCGGATCAGCCCCAGCATTTT.

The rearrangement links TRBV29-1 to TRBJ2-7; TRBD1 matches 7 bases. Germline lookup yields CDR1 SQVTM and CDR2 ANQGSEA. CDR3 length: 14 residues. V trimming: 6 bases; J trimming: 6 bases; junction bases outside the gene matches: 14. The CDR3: CSVARGTDPREQYF. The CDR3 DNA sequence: TGCAGCGTCGCGAGGGGGACAGACCCCCGCGAGCAGTACTTC.

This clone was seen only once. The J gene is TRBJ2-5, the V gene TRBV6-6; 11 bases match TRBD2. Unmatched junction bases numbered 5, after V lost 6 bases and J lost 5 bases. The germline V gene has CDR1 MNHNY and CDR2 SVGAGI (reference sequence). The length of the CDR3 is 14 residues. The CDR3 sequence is CASRELAGGETQYF. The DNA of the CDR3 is TGTGCCAGCAGAGAGCTAGCGGGGGGTGAGACCCAGTACTTC.

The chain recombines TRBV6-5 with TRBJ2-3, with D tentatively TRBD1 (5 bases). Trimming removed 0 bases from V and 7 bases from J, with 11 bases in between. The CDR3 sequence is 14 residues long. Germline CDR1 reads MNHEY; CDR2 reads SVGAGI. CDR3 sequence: CASSYSQGANTQYF. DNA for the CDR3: TGTGCCAGCAGTTACTCGCAGGGTGCGAATACGCAGTATTTT.

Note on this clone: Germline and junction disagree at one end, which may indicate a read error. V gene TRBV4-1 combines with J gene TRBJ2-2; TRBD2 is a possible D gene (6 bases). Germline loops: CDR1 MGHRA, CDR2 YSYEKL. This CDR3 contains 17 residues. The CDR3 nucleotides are TGCGCCAGCAGCCAAGATAGGGGACTCTTGTACACCGAGGAGCTGTTTTTT. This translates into CASSQDRGLLYTEELFF.

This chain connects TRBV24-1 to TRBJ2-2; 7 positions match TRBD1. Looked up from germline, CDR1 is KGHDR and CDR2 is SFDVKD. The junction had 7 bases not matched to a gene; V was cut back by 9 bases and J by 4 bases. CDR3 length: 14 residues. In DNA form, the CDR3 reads TGTGCCACCGGGTCGGCAGGGGGCACCGGGGAGCTGTTTTTT. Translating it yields CATGSAGGTGELFF.

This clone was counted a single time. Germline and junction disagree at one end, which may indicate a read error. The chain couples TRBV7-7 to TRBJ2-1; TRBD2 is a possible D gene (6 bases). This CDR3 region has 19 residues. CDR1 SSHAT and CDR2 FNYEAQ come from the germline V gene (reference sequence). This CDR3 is CASSPSFLFGDFIHNEQFF. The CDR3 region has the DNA TGTGCTAGCAGCCCTAGTTTCCTATTCGGGGACTTCATTCATAATGAGCAGTTCTTC.

The CDR3 here is CASRTGKLSSGSSDNEQFF. CDR3 DNA sequence: TGTGCCAGCAGAACTGGAAAACTCTCTAGCGGGTCCTCCGATAATGAGCAGTTCTTC. V usage is TRBV2 and J usage is TRBJ2-1; 8 bases map to TRBD2. Germline-derived CDR1 and CDR2 are SNHLY and FYNNEI. This CDR3 comprises 19 residues. J was trimmed by 7 bases and V by 6 bases; bases with no gene match: 23. The full variable domain, with the rest looked up from reference TRBV2 and TRBJ2-1, is EPEVTQTPSHQVTQMGQEVILRCVPISNHLYFYWYRQILGQKVEFLVSFYNNEISEKSEIFDDQFSVERPDGSNFTLKIRSTKLEDSAMYFCASRTGKLSSGSSDNEQFFGPGTRLTVL.

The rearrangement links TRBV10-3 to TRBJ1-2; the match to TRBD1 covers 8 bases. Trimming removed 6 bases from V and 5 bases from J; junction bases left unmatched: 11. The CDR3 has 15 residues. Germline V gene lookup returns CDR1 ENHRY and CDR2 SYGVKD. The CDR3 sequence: CAIRDRGRPGYGYTF. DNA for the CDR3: TGTGCCATCAGAGACAGGGGACGACCGGGGTATGGCTACACCTTC.

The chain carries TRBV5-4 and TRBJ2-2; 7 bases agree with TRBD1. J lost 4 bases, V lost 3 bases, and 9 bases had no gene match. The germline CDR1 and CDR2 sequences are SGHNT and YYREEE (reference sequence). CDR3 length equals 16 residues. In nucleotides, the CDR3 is TGTGCCAGCAGCTCAGGGACAGATCGTAGCACCGGGGAGCTGTTTTTT. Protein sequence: CASSSGTDRSTGELFF.

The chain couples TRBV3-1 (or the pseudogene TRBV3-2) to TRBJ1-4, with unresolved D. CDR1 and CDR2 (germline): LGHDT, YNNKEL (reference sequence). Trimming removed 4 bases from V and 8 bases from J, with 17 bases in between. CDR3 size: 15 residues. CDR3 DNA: TGTGCCAGCAGCCTCGGCCCCGGGGTAGGGGAAAAACTGTTTTTT. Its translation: CASSLGPGVGEKLFF.

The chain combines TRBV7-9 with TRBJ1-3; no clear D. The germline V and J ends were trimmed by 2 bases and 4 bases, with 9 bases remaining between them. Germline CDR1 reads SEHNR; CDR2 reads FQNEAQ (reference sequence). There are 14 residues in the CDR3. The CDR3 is CASSLQRIGNTIYF. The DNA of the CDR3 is TGTGCCAGCAGCTTACAGAGGATCGGAAACACCATATATTTT.

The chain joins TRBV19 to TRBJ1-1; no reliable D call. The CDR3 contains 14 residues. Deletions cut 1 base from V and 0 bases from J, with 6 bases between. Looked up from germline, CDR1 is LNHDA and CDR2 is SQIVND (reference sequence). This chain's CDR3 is CASSIARMNTEAFF. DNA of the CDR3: TGTGCCAGTAGTATAGCCAGAATGAACACTGAAGCTTTCTTT.

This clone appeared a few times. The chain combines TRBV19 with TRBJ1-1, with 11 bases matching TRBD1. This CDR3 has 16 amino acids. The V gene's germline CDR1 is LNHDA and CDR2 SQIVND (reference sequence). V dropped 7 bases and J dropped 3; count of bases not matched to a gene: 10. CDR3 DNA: TGTGCCAGTACCCGACGGACAGGGGGCGGGCACACTGAAGCTTTCTTT. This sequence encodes CASTRRTGGGHTEAFF.

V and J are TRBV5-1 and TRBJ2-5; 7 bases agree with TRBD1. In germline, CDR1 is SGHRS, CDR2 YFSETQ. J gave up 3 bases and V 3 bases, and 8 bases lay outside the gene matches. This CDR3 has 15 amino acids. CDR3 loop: CASSSPQGWEETQYF. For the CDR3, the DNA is TGCGCCAGCAGCTCACCACAGGGGTGGGAAGAGACCCAGTACTTC.

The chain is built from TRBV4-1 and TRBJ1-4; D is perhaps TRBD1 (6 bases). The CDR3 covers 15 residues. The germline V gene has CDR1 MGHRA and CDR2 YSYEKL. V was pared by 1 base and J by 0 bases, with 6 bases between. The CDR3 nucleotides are TGCGCCAGCAGCCAAGGACAGGCAACTAATGAAAAACTGTTTTTT. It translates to CASSQGQATNEKLFF.

The CDR3 reads CASSLTGGPRLQHF. In nucleotides, the CDR3 is TGTGCCAGTAGTCTTACAGGGGGCCCCAGGCTCCAGCATTTT. This chain links TRBV19 with TRBJ1-5; 9 bases line up with TRBD1. J was trimmed by 12 bases and V by 5 bases; bases with no gene match: 11. The CDR3 is 14 residues long. From germline, CDR1 is LNHDA and CDR2 SQIVND (reference sequence).

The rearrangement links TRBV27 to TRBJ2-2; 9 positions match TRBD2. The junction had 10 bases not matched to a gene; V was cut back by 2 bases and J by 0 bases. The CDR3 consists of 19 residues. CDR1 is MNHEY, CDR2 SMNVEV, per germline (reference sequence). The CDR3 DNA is TGTGCCAGCAGTTTAAGGGGGCGGGGGGGCTCTCCGAACACCGGGGAGCTGTTTTTT. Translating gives CASSLRGRGGSPNTGELFF.

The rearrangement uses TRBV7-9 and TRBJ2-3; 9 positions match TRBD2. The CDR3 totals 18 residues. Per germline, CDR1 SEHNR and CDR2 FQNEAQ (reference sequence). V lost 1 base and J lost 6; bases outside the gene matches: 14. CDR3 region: CASSLEGRWTSVPDTQYF. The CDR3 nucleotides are TGTGCCAGCAGCTTAGAAGGGAGGTGGACTAGCGTTCCGGATACGCAGTATTTT.

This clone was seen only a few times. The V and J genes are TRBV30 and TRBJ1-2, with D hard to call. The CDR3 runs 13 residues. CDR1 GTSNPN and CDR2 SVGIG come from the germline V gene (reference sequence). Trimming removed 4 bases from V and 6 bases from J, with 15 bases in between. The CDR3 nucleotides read TGTGCCTGGAACCTCGTTTGGGCAGATGGCTACACCTTC. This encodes CAWNLVWADGYTF.

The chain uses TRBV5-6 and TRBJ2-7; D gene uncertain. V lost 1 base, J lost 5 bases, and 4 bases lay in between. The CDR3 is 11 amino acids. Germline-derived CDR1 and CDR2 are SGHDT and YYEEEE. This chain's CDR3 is CASSLRDEQYF. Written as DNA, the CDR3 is TGTGCCAGCAGCTTGCGGGACGAGCAGTACTTC.

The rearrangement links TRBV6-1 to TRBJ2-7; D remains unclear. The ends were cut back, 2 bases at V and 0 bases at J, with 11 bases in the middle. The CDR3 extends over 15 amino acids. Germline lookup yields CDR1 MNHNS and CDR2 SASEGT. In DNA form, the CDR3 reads TGTGCCAGCAGTGAAATCTGGGCGAGCTCCTACGAGCAGTACTTC. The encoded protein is CASSEIWASSYEQYF.